The next 28 T cell receptor beta chains were all read from a single sample in a study of blood T cell repertoires in COVID-19. Only in-frame clones appear in the TCRdb table, and some are missing; sequencing was by immunoSEQ multiplex PCR. Counted here are roughly 76,000 clones, around 90% occurring once; the ten biggest clones make up 29%. Sequenced input: peripheral blood. The receptors were sampled from a woman older than 75 with active or convalescent COVID-19.

The V gene is TRBV25-1, the J gene TRBJ1-6; a possible D gene is TRBD1 (5 bases). CDR1 and CDR2 (germline): MGHDK, SYGVNS. CDR3 length: 10 residues. Trimming removed 4 bases from V and 15 bases from J, with 7 bases in between. The CDR3 bases are TGTGCCAGCAGTGGGGGGGTCCTCCACTTT. It translates to CASSGGVLHF.

CDR3 bases: TGTGCCAGTAGTATAGTTCAGGGGGTCTATGGCTACACCTTC. Its protein product is CASSIVQGVYGYTF. V is TRBV19 and J is TRBJ1-2; 7 bases agree with TRBD1. CDR1 is LNHDA, CDR2 SQIVND, per germline (reference sequence). V lost 1 base and J lost 4; bases outside the gene matches: 3. The CDR3 spans 14 residues.

The genes are TRBV5-6 and TRBJ1-2, with a possible D match to TRBD1 (5 bases). The CDR3 consists of 15 residues. Per the germline V gene, CDR1 is SGHDT and CDR2 is YYEEEE. Trimming left V 0 bases short and J 2 bases short, with 11 bases between. The CDR3 here is CASSLVAGPNYGYTF. In DNA, the CDR3 is TGTGCCAGCAGCTTGGTTGCAGGGCCCAACTATGGCTACACCTTC.

V is TRBV10-3 and J is TRBJ2-7, with 9 positions matching TRBD1. CDR3 length: 14 residues. Germline-derived CDR1 and CDR2 are ENHRY and SYGVKD. V was pared by 4 bases and J by 3 bases, with 4 bases of the junction left unmatched. CDR3 residues: CAISVGTGSYEQYF. The CDR3, as DNA: TGTGCCATCAGTGTCGGGACAGGGAGCTACGAGCAGTACTTC.

The chain carries TRBV29-1 and TRBJ1-1; D not resolved. The ends were cut back, 4 bases at V and 4 bases at J, with 4 bases in the middle. The CDR3 has 10 residues. CDR1 SQVTM and CDR2 ANQGSEA come from the germline V gene. The CDR3 loop is CSVAVTEAFF. CDR3 in DNA: TGCAGCGTTGCGGTCACTGAAGCTTTCTTT. Full variable domain (missing parts from reference TRBV29-1 and TRBJ1-1): SAVISQKPSRDICQRGTSLTIQCQVDSQVTMMFWYRQQPGQSLTLIATANQGSEATYESGFVIDKFPISRPNLTFSTLTVSNMSPEDSSIYLCSVAVTEAFFGQGTRLTVV.

The CDR3 loop is CAWSVQATTLYNSPLHF. The DNA of the CDR3 is TGTGCCTGGAGTGTCCAGGCCACCACCCTCTATAATTCACCCCTCCACTTT. The rearrangement links TRBV30 to TRBJ1-6; the D is unclear. This CDR3 is built from 17 residues. V was clipped by 0 bases and J by 3 bases, with 15 bases between them. CDR1 is GTSNPN and CDR2 is SVGIG in the germline V gene (reference sequence).

This chain connects TRBV7-2 to TRBJ1-2, with 9 bases identical to TRBD1. Germline V gene sequence: CDR1 SGHTA, CDR2 FQGNSA. The CDR3 length is 16 residues. Germline trimming cut 1 base from V and 2 bases from J; bases unmatched to any gene: 5. The CDR3 reads CASSLGDRARNYGYTF. The CDR3 region has the DNA TGTGCCAGCAGCTTAGGGGACAGGGCCAGAAACTATGGCTACACCTTC.

The chain couples TRBV7-9 to TRBJ1-2, with TRBD1 as a possible D gene (6 bases). V lost 5 bases to trimming and J lost 2 bases, with 9 bases between them. In germline, CDR1 is SEHNR, CDR2 FQNEAQ (reference sequence). The CDR3 runs 13 residues. The chain's CDR3 is CASSETGNYGYTF. DNA of the CDR3: TGTGCCAGCAGCGAAACAGGGAACTATGGCTACACCTTC. Based on the CDR3 plus reference TRBV7-9 and TRBJ1-2, the full variable domain is DTGVSQNPRHKITKRGQNVTFRCDPISEHNRLYWYRQTLGQGPEFLTYFQNEAQLEKSRLLSDRFSAERPKGSFSTLEIQRTEQGDSAMYLCASSETGNYGYTFGSGTRLTVV.

The chain links TRBV5-8 to TRBJ2-4; the D is unclear. This CDR3 spans 12 amino acids. Trimming cost V 1 base and J 5 bases, with 4 bases left between them. Germline CDR1 SGHTS, CDR2 YDEGEE. This CDR3 is CASSLTENIQYF. CDR3 DNA: TGTGCCAGCAGCTTGACAGAAAACATTCAGTACTTC.

The chain combines TRBV4-3 with TRBJ2-2, with 7 bases identical to TRBD1. CDR1 and CDR2 from the germline V gene are LGHNA and YSLEER. The trim removed 3 bases at V and 4 bases at J, leaving 5 bases unmatched. CDR3 size: 15 residues. The CDR3 nucleotides read TGCGCCAGCAGCCAGGAACCAGGGGGCACCGGGGAGCTGTTTTTT. This codes for CASSQEPGGTGELFF.

The V call is TRBV2, the J call TRBJ2-2; 8 nucleotides align to TRBD1. CDR3 length equals 16 residues. Germline CDR1 is SNHLY and CDR2 is FYNNEI. J was trimmed by 7 bases and V by 4 bases; bases with no gene match: 11. CDR3 nucleotide sequence: TGTGCCAGCAGTGTGACTGCAGGGGGCGCGATCGGGGAGCTGTTTTTT. Translated, it gives CASSVTAGGAIGELFF.

The chain is built from TRBV10-3 and TRBJ2-7, with 7 bases lining up with TRBD1. Germline V CDR1 and CDR2: ENHRY, SYGVKD. J gave up 1 base and V 8 bases, and 5 bases lay outside the gene matches. This CDR3 has 13 residues. This chain's CDR3 is CAIGNRGSYEQYF. The CDR3 DNA is TGTGCCATCGGAAACAGGGGTTCCTACGAGCAGTACTTC.

The rearrangement joins TRBV5-6 to TRBJ2-3; 9 nucleotides agree with TRBD2. Germline V CDR1 and CDR2: SGHDT, YYEEEE. The CDR3 sequence is 16 residues long. The trim removed 4 bases at V and 5 bases at J, leaving 11 bases unmatched. This CDR3 is CASSLTRGGLGDTQYF. The CDR3 DNA reads as TGTGCCAGCAGCCTGACGCGGGGGGGCCTGGGAGATACGCAGTATTTT.

The chain joins TRBV6-4 to TRBJ1-1, with TRBD1 matching 11 bases. V lost 8 bases, J lost 1 base, and 9 bases stayed unmatched. CDR3 size: 16 residues. From germline, CDR1 is MRHNA and CDR2 SNTAGT. CDR3 DNA sequence: TGTGCCAGCCTGGGAGTGGACAGGGGGCCGAACACTGAAGCTTTCTTT. Translated: CASLGVDRGPNTEAFF.

This chain uses TRBV12-3 or TRBV12-4 with TRBJ1-5, with 8 bases that match TRBD1. The CDR3 is 13 amino acids. After removal of 6 bases from V and 6 bases from J, the junction contained 4 bases not matched to a gene. This CDR3 is CASSPTGGQPQHF. The CDR3 DNA reads TGTGCCAGCAGCCCCACAGGGGGTCAGCCCCAGCATTTT.

The chain carries TRBV7-9 and TRBJ1-2; 10 bases agree with TRBD1. The V gene's germline CDR1 is SEHNR and CDR2 FQNEAQ (reference sequence). The CDR3 is 17 amino acids. Germline trimming cut 4 bases from V and 6 bases from J; bases unmatched to any gene: 14. CDR3: CASSSGWGQGIPDGYTF. The CDR3 region has the DNA TGTGCCAGCAGCTCGGGGTGGGGACAGGGGATTCCGGATGGCTACACCTTC.

The chain employs TRBV7-2 and TRBJ2-7; 14 bases align to TRBD2. The CDR3 consists of 15 residues. CDR1 and CDR2 (germline): SGHTA, FQGNSA. Unmatched junction bases numbered 7, after V lost 5 bases and J lost 7 bases. The CDR3 DNA is TGTGCCAGCAGCCCTCGACTAGCGGGGGGGCGGGAGCAGTACTTC. Residues: CASSPRLAGGREQYF.

The sample holds one count of this clone. This sequence joins TRBV10-2 and TRBJ2-2; D gene unclear. CDR1 and CDR2 from the germline V gene are WSHSY and SAAADI. The ends were cut back, 3 bases at V and 2 bases at J, with 10 bases in the middle. CDR3 length equals 15 residues. The chain's CDR3 is CASSDQRRNTGELFF. CDR3 in DNA: TGCGCCAGCAGTGACCAACGCAGAAACACCGGGGAGCTGTTTTTT.

The rearrangement joins TRBV14 to TRBJ1-3; no clear D. With 2 bases removed from V and 0 bases from J, the gap between germline ends came to 14 bases. The CDR3 runs to 17 residues. Germline assignment: CDR1 SGHDN and CDR2 FVKESK. Here the CDR3 DNA reads TGTGCCAGCAGCCAACAACTTATCACGAGCTCTGGAAACACCATATATTTT. It encodes CASSQQLITSSGNTIYF.

The chain carries TRBV4-1 and TRBJ1-6; 7 bases agree with TRBD1. J lost 8 bases, V lost 1 base, and 5 bases had no gene match. CDR3 length: 15 amino acids. In germline, CDR1 is MGHRA, CDR2 YSYEKL. The CDR3 here is CASSQGQGADSPLHF. Written as DNA, the CDR3 is TGCGCCAGCAGCCAAGGACAGGGTGCGGATTCACCCCTCCACTTT.

CDR3 nucleotides: TGTGCCAGCAGCTCGGGACTTTCCTACGACTACGAGCAGTACTTC. Translating it yields CASSSGLSYDYEQYF. The rearrangement links TRBV7-2 to TRBJ2-7; a possible D gene is TRBD2 (6 bases). CDR1 and CDR2 from the germline V gene are SGHTA and FQGNSA. This CDR3 has 15 residues. With 4 bases removed from V and 3 bases from J, the gap between germline ends came to 16 bases.

This sequence joins TRBV9 and TRBJ2-1; the D gene is possibly TRBD2 (5 bases). The CDR3 is made up of 13 amino acids. CDR1 is SGDLS and CDR2 is YYNGEE in the germline V gene. V was clipped by 3 bases and J by 12 bases, with 16 bases between them. The chain's CDR3 is CASSAPGIDWQFF. DNA of the CDR3: TGTGCCAGCAGCGCCCCGGGGATAGACTGGCAGTTCTTC.

The chain couples TRBV6-5 to TRBJ1-3, with unresolved D. The CDR3 covers 16 residues. V was clipped by 2 bases and J by 0 bases, with 11 bases between them. Germline V gives CDR1 MNHEY, CDR2 SVGAGI. For the CDR3, the DNA is TGTGCCAGCAGTTACGGGCCGAGAAGCTCTGGAAACACCATATATTTT. It codes for CASSYGPRSSGNTIYF.

The chain links TRBV9 to TRBJ1-2; the D gene is possibly TRBD1 (5 bases). The CDR3 consists of 13 residues. CDR1 is SGDLS and CDR2 is YYNGEE in the germline V gene. Trimming pared 2 bases from V and 8 bases from J, leaving 13 bases between. CDR3 nucleotides: TGTGCCAGCAGCGTCGGGGGAAAAGAAGGCTACACCTTC. Its translation: CASSVGGKEGYTF.

The V gene is TRBV6-2 or TRBV6-3, the J gene TRBJ2-5; 8 positions match TRBD1. V trimming: 5 bases; J trimming: 2 bases; junction bases outside the gene matches: 7. Germline V CDR1 and CDR2: MNHEY, SVGEGT. This CDR3 region has 15 residues. The DNA for the CDR3 is TGTGCCAGCAGTGGGCGGACAGGGATACAAGAGACCCAGTACTTC. Translating gives CASSGRTGIQETQYF.

The chain joins TRBV28 to TRBJ1-6; D perhaps matches TRBD1 (6 bases). Trimming removed 2 bases at V and 9 bases at J, with 11 bases between. Germline V gives CDR1 MDHEN, CDR2 SYDVKM. The length of the CDR3 is 14 residues. Here the CDR3 DNA reads TGTGCCAGCAGTTTAGACAGGTCCAGTTCACCCCTCCACTTT. Its translation: CASSLDRSSSPLHF.

The chain is built from TRBV6-6 and TRBJ1-5; 8 positions agree with TRBD1. Germline V gene data show CDR1 as MNHNY and CDR2 as SVGAGI (reference sequence). V trimming: 6 bases; J trimming: 4 bases; junction bases outside the gene matches: 5. The CDR3 has 14 residues. DNA of the CDR3: TGTGCCAGCAGCTACACAGGGGGGAATCAGCCCCAGCATTTT. It specifies CASSYTGGNQPQHF.

The chain combines TRBV20-1 with TRBJ2-7; the match to TRBD2 covers 14 bases. In germline, CDR1 is DFQATT, CDR2 SNEGSKA (reference sequence). This CDR3 contains 11 residues. The CDR3 region is CGGTSGRGQYF. In nucleotides, the CDR3 is TGCGGGGGGACTAGCGGGAGAGGGCAGTACTTC.